This T cell receptor beta chain comes out of a study of Tregs in tolerant kidney transplant recipients. Some clones are missing from TCRdb's copy, which holds only in-frame ones; the method was immunoSEQ multiplex PCR. The data show under 80,000 clones, with roughly 85% seen just once and 2.1% held by the top ten. The sample holds a few counts of this clone. V lost 0 bases and J 4 bases, leaving 3 bases between the germline ends. Germline CDR1 reads SGDLS; CDR2 reads YYNGEE. CDR3 length: 12 residues. The starting material was Tregs from blood, obtained before the transplant. The chain has TRBV9 and TRBJ2-3, with unresolved D. This clonotype originated in a human donor who received a combined kidney and bone marrow transplant. CDR3 residues: CASSVAADTQYF. The CDR3 DNA reads TGTGCCAGCAGCGTAGCAGCAGATACGCAGTATTTT.